This note documents a single T cell receptor (beta chain) sequence. The V segment lost 1 base and the J segment 5 bases; nucleotides outside the gene matches: 4. The CDR3 is 15 residues long. The germline V gene has CDR1 KGHSH and CDR2 LQKENI. Donors in Cohort 3 who had recovered were those with two negative PCRs, healthcare professional clearance, or resolution of their symptoms. The sample is drawn from a study of blood T cell repertoires in COVID-19. Across the study: Sites in the United States, Italy and Spain provided acute and convalescent COVID-19 samples.

In the original analysis: Amplified reference gene primers provided the basis for estimating nucleated cell counts. Sequenced by immunoSEQ multiplex PCR; TCRdb stores in-frame clones only, minus some. D and trimming were read from the DNA, whereas the V and J calls and clone size are those reported in that table. The sample includes roughly 520,000 clones, 88% seen only once; the top ten take about 2%. The TCR comes from a woman in her forties who had recovered from COVID-19. The sequenced material came from PBMCs or T cells enriched from blood (not recorded which). This chain connects TRBV18 to TRBJ1-4; 7 positions agree with TRBD1. Here the CDR3 DNA reads TGTGCCAGCTCACCACGGGGACAGCAGAATGAAAAACTGTTTTTT. Its protein product is CASSPRGQQNEKLFF.